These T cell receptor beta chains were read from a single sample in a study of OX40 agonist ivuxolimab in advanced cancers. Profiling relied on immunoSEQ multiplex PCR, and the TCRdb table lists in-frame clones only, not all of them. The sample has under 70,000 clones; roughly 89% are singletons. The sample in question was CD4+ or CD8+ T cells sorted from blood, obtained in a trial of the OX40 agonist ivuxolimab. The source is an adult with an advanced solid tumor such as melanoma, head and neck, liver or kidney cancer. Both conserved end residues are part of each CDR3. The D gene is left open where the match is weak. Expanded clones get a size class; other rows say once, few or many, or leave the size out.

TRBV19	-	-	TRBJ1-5	CASRDQAGQSHQPQHF	TGTGCCAGTAGAGACCAGGCAGGACAGTCGCATCAGCCCCAGCATTTT
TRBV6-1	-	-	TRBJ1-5	CASSADIVLNQPQHF	TGTGCCAGCAGCGCTGACATAGTCCTCAATCAGCCCCAGCATTTT
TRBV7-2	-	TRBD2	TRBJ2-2	CASSLAGVGSGELFF	TGTGCCAGCAGCTTGGCGGGAGTTGGCTCCGGGGAGCTGTTTTTT
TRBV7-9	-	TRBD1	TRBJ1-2	CASSGTGRNGYTF	TGTGCCAGCAGCGGGACAGGGAGGAATGGCTACACCTTC
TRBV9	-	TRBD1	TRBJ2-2	CASSVGSGTGLAGELFF	TGTGCCAGCAGCGTAGGCTCCGGGACAGGGCTAGCCGGGGAGCTGTTTTTT
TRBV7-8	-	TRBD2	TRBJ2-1	CASSQWTSGNNEQFF	TGTGCCAGCAGTCAATGGACTAGCGGGAATAATGAGCAGTTCTTC
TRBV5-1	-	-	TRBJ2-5	CASSFQGDSEETQYF	TGCGCCAGCAGCTTCCAAGGGGACTCCGAAGAGACCCAGTACTTC
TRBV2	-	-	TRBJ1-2	CASRLLYGYTF	TGTGCCAGCAGGCTCCTCTATGGCTACACCTTC
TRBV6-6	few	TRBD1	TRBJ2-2	CASSSGQGTGELFF	TGTGCCAGCAGCTCGGGACAGGGGACCGGGGAGCTGTTTTTT
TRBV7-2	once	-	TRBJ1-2	CASSPQGGYGYTF	TGTGCCAGCAGCCCACAGGGCGGCTATGGCTACACCTTC
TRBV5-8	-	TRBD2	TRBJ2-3	CASSLLLAGTDTQYF	TGTGCCAGCAGCTTGCTACTAGCGGGAACAGATACGCAGTATTTT
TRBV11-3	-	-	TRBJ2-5	CASSTGWQDRGKETQYF	TGTGCCAGCAGCACCGGGTGGCAGGACAGAGGAAAAGAGACCCAGTACTTC
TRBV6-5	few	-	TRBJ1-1	CASSSGGTEAFF	TGTGCCAGCAGTTCCGGGGGCACTGAAGCTTTCTTT
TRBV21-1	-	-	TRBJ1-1	CARGIEAFF	TGTGCCAGGGGGATTGAAGCTTTCTTT
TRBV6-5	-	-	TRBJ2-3	CASSILTREDTQYF	TGTGCCAGCAGTATCCTCACTCGAGAAGATACGCAGTATTTT
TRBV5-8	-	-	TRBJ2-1	CASNVGQNSYNEQFF	TGTGCCAGCAACGTCGGACAGAACTCCTACAATGAGCAGTTCTTC
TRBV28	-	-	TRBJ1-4	CASSTRTVGNEKLFF	TGTGCCAGCAGTACTCGGACGGTGGGGAATGAAAAACTGTTTTTT
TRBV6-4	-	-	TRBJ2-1	CASRTLLNDEQFF	TGTGCCAGCAGGACCCTCCTCAATGATGAGCAGTTCTTC
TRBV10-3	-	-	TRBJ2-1	CAISDSEAASSGNEQFF	TGTGCCATCAGTGACAGCGAGGCGGCGTCCTCCGGCAATGAGCAGTTCTTC
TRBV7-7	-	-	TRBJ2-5	CASSLGRTSQETQYF	TGTGCTAGCAGCTTAGGTCGGACGAGCCAAGAGACCCAGTACTTC
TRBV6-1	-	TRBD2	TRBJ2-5	CASTPGLGDWETQYF	TGTGCCAGCACTCCGGGACTAGGGGATTGGGAGACCCAGTACTTC
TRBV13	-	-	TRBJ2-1	CASSTGGSSYNEQFF	TGTGCCAGCAGTACGGGGGGCAGCTCCTACAATGAGCAGTTCTTC
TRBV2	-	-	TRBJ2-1	CASSVQLREQFF	TGTGCCAGCAGTGTCCAGTTGAGAGAGCAGTTCTTC
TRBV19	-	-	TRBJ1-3	CASRGSTSGNTIYF	TGTGCCAGTAGGGGGTCCACCTCTGGAAACACCATATATTTT
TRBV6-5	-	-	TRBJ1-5	CASSYSSNQPQHF	TGTGCCAGCAGTTACTCGTCCAATCAGCCCCAGCATTTT
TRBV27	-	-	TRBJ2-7	CASSRGDSYEQYF	TGTGCCAGCAGTCGCGGGGACTCCTACGAGCAGTACTTC
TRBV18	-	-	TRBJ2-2	CASSPREAAGELFF	TGTGCCAGCTCACCGAGGGAGGCCGCCGGGGAGCTGTTTTTT
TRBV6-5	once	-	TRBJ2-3	CASSYGSALDTQYF	TGTGCCAGCAGTTACGGGTCGGCCCTCGATACGCAGTATTTT
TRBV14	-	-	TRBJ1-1	CASSPGGQYYTEAFF	TGTGCCAGCTCCCCCGGGGGTCAGTATTACACTGAAGCTTTCTTT
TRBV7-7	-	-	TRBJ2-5	CASSLAHTGGETQYF	TGTGCTAGCAGCTTAGCCCATACAGGAGGAGAGACCCAGTACTTC
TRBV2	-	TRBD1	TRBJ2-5	CASSRTGPYQETQYF	TGTGCCAGCAGTCGGACAGGGCCTTACCAAGAGACCCAGTACTTC
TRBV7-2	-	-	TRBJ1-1	CASSRYGMSTEAFF	TGTGCCAGCAGCCGATACGGGATGAGCACTGAAGCTTTCTTT